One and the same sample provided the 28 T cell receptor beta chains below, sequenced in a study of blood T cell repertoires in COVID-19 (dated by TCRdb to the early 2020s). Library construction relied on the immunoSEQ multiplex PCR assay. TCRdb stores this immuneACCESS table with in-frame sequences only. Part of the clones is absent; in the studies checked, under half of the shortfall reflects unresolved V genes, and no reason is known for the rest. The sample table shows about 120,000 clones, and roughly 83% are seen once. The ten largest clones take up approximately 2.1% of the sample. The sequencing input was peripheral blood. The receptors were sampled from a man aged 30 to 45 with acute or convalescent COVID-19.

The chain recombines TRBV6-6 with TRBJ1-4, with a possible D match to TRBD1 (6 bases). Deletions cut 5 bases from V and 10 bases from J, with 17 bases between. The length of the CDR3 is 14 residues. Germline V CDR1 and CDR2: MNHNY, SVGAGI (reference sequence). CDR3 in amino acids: CASSASGARGKLFF. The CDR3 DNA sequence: TGTGCCAGCAGTGCCTCAGGGGCCAGGGGAAAACTGTTTTTT.

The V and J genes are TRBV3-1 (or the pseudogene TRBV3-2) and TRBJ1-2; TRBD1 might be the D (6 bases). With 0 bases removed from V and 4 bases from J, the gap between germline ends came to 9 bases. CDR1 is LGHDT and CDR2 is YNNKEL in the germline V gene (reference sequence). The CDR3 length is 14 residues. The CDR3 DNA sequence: TGTGCCAGCAGCCAAGATCAAGGGGGCTATGGCTACACCTTC. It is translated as CASSQDQGGYGYTF.

CDR3 sequence (DNA): TGTGCCACCAGCACCCCGTCGGGGACCGGGGAGCTGTTTTTT. Its translation: CATSTPSGTGELFF. This rearrangement joins TRBV15 to TRBJ2-2; a possible D gene is TRBD2 (5 bases). Trimming took off 4 bases at V and 5 bases at J, with 11 bases between the two ends. This CDR3 has 14 amino acids. Germline loops: CDR1 LNHNV, CDR2 YYDKDF (reference sequence).

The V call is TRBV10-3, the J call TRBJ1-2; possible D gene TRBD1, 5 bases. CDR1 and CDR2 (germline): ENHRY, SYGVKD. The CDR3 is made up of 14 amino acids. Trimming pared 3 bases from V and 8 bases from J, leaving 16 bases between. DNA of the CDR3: TGTGCCATCAGTGATATCCCCAGGGAATACGGCTACACCTTC. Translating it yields CAISDIPREYGYTF.

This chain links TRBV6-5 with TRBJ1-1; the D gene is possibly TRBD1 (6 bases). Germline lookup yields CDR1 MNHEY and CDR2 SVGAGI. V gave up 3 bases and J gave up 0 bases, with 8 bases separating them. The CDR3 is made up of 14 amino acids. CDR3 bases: TGTGCCAGCAGTTATGGGGGCATGAACACTGAAGCTTTCTTT. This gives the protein CASSYGGMNTEAFF.

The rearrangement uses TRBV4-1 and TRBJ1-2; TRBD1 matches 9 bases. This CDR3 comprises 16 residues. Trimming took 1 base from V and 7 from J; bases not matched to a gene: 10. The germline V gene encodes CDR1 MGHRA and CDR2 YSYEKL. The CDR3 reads CASSQADRGFGGGYTF. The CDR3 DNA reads TGCGCCAGCAGCCAAGCCGACAGGGGGTTTGGGGGTGGCTACACCTTC.

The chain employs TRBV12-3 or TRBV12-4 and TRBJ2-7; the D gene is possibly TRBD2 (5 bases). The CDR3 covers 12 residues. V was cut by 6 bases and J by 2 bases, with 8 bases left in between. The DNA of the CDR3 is TGTGCCAGCAGAGCGGCCACCTACGAGCAGTACTTC. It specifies CASRAATYEQYF.

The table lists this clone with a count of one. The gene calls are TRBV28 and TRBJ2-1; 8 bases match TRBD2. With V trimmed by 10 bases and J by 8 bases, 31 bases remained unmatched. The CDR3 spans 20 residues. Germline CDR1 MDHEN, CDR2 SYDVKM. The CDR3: CAITRDRTRVAGHPVDEQFF. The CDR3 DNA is TGTGCCATAACTCGGGATAGGACTAGGGTAGCGGGACACCCAGTGGATGAGCAGTTCTTC. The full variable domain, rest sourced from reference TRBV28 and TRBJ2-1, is DVKVTQSSRYLVKRTGEKVFLECVQDMDHENMFWYRQDPGLGLRLIYFSYDVKMKEKGDIPEGYSVSREKKERFSLILESASTNQTSMYLCAITRDRTRVAGHPVDEQFFGPGTRLTVL.

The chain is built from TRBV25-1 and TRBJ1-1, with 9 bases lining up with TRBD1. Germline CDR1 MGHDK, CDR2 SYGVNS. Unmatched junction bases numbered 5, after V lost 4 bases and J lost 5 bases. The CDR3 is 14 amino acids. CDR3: CASSAGQGMTEAFF. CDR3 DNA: TGTGCCAGCAGTGCGGGACAGGGTATGACTGAAGCTTTCTTT.

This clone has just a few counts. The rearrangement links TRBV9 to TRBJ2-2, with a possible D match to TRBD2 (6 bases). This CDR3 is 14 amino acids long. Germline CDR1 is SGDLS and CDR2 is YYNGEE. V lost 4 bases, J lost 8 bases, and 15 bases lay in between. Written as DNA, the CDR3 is TGTGCCAGCAGCCCGGGACTTCCTGGGGGGGAGCTGTTTTTT. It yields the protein CASSPGLPGGELFF.

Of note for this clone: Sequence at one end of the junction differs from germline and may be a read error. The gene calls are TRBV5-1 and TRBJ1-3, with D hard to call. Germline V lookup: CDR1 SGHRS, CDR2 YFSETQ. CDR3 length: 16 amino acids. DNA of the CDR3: TGCGCCAGCAGTTTGGGCGCTTCCCACTCTGGAAACACCATATATTTT. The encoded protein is CASSLGASHSGNTIYF.

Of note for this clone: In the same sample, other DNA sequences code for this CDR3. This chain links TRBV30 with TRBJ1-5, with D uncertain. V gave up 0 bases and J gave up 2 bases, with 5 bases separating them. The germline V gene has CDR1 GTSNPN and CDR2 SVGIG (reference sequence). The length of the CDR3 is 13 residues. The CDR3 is CAWSVRGNQPQHF. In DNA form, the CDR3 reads TGTGCCTGGAGTGTGCGAGGCAATCAGCCCCAGCATTTT.

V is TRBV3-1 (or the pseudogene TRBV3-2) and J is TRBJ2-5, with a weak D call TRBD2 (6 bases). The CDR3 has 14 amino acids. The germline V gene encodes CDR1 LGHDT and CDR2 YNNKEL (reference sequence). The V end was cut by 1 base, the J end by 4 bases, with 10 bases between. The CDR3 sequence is CASSQALASETQYF. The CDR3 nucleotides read TGTGCCAGCAGCCAAGCGCTAGCGTCAGAGACCCAGTACTTC.

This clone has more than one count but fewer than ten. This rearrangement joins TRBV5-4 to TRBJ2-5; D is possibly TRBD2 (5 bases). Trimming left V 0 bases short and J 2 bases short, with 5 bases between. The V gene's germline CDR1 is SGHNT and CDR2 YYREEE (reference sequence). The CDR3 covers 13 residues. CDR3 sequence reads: CASSLGGQETQYF. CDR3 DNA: TGTGCCAGCAGCTTGGGAGGGCAAGAGACCCAGTACTTC.

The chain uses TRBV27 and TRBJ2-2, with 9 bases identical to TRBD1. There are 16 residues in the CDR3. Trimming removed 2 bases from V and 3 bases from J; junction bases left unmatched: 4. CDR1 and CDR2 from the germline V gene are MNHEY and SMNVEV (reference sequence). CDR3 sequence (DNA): TGTGCCAGCAGTTTAGGGGACAGGGTATACACCGGGGAGCTGTTTTTT. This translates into CASSLGDRVYTGELFF.

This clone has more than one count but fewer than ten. The CDR3 DNA sequence: TGTGCCAGCAGCTTGGCAGGCAACTACGAGCAGTACTTC. Its protein product is CASSLAGNYEQYF. This chain joins TRBV7-9 and TRBJ2-7, with unresolved D. CDR3 length: 13 amino acids. The germline gives CDR1 SEHNR, CDR2 FQNEAQ (reference sequence). Between the trimmed V and J ends, which lost 3 bases and 3 bases, there was a span of 9 bases. Filled out from reference TRBV7-9 and TRBJ2-7, the complete variable domain reads DTGVSQNPRHKITKRGQNVTFRCDPISEHNRLYWYRQTLGQGPEFLTYFQNEAQLEKSRLLSDRFSAERPKGSFSTLEIQRTEQGDSAMYLCASSLAGNYEQYFGPGTRLTVT.

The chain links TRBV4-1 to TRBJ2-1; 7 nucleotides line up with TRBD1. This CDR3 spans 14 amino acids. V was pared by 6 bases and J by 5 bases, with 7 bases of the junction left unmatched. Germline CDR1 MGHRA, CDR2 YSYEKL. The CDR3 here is CASRVQGFNNEQFF. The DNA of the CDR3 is TGCGCCAGCAGAGTACAGGGGTTTAACAATGAGCAGTTCTTC.

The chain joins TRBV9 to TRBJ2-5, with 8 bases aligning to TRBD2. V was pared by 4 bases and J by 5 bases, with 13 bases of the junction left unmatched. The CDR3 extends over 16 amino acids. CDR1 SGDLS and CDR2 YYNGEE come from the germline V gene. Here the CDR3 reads CASSINPGLEGETQYF. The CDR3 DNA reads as TGTGCCAGCAGCATCAATCCGGGACTAGAAGGGGAGACCCAGTACTTC.

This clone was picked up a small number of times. As DNA, the CDR3 is TGTGCCAGTACCATGGGGAGGGGAGGTCAGCCCCAGCATTTT. As protein: CASTMGRGGQPQHF. The V and J genes are TRBV19 and TRBJ1-5; possible D gene TRBD1, 5 bases. Germline V gene sequence: CDR1 LNHDA, CDR2 SQIVND (reference sequence). The CDR3 is made up of 14 amino acids. The V end lost 7 bases, the J end lost 6 bases, and 16 bases lay between the germline ends. Variable domain in full (rest from reference TRBV19 and TRBJ1-5): DGGITQSPKYLFRKEGQNVTLSCEQNLNHDAMYWYRQDPGQGLRLIYYSQIVNDFQKGDIAEGYSVSREKKESFPLTVTSAQKNPTAFYLCASTMGRGGQPQHFGDGTRLSIL.

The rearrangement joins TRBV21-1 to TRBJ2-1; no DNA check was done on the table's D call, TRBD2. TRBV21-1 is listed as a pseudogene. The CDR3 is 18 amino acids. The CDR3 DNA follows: TGTGCCAGCAGCCACGGGACTAGCGGGACTCAGGTCTACAATGAGCAGTTCTTC. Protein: CASSHGTSGTQVYNEQFF.

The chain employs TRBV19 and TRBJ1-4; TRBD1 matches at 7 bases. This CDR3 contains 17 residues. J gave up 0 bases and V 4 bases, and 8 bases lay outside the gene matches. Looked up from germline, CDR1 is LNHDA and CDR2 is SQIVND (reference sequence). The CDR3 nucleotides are TGTGCCAGTAGTACCCGGACAGGAGGAGCAACTAATGAAAAACTGTTTTTT. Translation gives CASSTRTGGATNEKLFF. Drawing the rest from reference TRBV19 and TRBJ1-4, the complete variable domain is DGGITQSPKYLFRKEGQNVTLSCEQNLNHDAMYWYRQDPGQGLRLIYYSQIVNDFQKGDIAEGYSVSREKKESFPLTVTSAQKNPTAFYLCASSTRTGGATNEKLFFGSGTQLSVL.

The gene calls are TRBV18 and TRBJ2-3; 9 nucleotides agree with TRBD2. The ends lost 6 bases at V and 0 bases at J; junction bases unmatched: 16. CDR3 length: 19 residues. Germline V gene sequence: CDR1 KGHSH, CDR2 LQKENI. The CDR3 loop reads CASSRRRGGVGTSTDTQYF. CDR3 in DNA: TGTGCCAGCTCCCGACGGCGCGGGGGGGTCGGAACAAGCACAGATACGCAGTATTTT.

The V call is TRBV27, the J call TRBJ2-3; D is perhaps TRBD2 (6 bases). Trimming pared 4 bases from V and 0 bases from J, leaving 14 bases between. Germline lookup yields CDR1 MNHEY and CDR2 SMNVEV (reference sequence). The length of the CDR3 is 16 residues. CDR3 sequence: CASSSRLGTSTDTQYF. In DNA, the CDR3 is TGTGCCAGCAGTTCACGACTCGGGACTAGCACAGATACGCAGTATTTT.

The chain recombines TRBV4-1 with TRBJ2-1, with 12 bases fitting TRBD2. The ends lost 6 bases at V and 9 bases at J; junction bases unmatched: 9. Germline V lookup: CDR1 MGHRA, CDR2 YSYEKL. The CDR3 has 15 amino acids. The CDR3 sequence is CASRHSSGGASEQFF. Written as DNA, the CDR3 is TGCGCCAGCAGACATTCTAGCGGGGGGGCCAGTGAGCAGTTCTTC.

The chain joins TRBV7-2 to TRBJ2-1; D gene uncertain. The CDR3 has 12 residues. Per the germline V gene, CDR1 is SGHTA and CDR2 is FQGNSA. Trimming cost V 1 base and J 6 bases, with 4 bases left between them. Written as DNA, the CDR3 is TGTGCCAGCAGCTTAGGGGCCAATGAGCAGTTCTTC. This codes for CASSLGANEQFF.

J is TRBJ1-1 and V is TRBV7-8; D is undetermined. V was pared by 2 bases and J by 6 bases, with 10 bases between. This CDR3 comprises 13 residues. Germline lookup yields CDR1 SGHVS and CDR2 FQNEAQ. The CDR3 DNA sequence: TGTGCCAGCAGCTTATTTAGCGTGTCTGAAGCTTTCTTT. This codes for CASSLFSVSEAFF.

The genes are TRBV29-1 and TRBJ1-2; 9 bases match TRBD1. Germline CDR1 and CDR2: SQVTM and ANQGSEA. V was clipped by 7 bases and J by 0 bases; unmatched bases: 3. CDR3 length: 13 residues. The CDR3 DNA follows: TGCAGCGCGACAGGGGGTCCTAACTATGGCTACACCTTC. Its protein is CSATGGPNYGYTF.

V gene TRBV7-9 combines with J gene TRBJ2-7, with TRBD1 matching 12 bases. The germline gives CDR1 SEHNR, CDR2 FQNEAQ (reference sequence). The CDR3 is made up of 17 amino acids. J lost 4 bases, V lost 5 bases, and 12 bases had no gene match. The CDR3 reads CASSPGTGGLIEYEQYF. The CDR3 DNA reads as TGTGCCAGCAGCCCCGGGACAGGGGGCTTAATTGAGTACGAGCAGTACTTC.